This T cell receptor (beta chain) was captured by sequencing in a study of cytomegalovirus exposure and HLA in healthy donors. The J segment lost 6 bases and the V segment lost 1 base, leaving 1 base of the junction unmatched. The CDR3 is 14 amino acids. In germline, CDR1 is SGHAT, CDR2 FQDESV (reference sequence). The PCR ran on 60 Vbeta and 13 Jbeta primers. Method: immunoSEQ multiplex PCR; TCRdb's copy keeps in-frame clones and lacks some. The sample has 150,000 to 200,000 clones; 85% are singletons. The sequenced sample consisted of PBMCs. The origin of this receptor is a young man in good health and CMV-seropositive. The chain links TRBV11-1 to TRBJ2-1; 9 bases align to TRBD1. CDR3: CASSLGGQGNEQFF. In DNA form, the CDR3 reads TGTGCCAGCAGCTTAGGGGGACAGGGCAATGAGCAGTTCTTC.